This T cell receptor (beta chain) was captured in a study of blood T cells in healthy people across ages. Study observations and caveats: The study lacked donor CMV status, which possibly confounded expanded clonotype changes.

This clonotype was detected once. Its specificity is unknown. The CDR3 covers 14 residues. V lost 2 bases to trimming and J lost 5 bases; unmatched junction nucleotides: 4. Germline V lookup: CDR1 SGHRS, CDR2 YFSETQ. It was with a sample-barcoded 5' primer and a J-beta primer mix that a second PCR of roughly 6 to 12 cycles was run. Tags on each cDNA molecule came from a template-switch adaptor with 12 random nucleotides. MiXCR was run by TCRdb on the 5' RACE reads, yielding one entry per CDR3 protein. Seen here are about 800,000 distinct CDR3 sequences, approximately 25% observed once, and the top ten hold around 3.6%. Each individual donor underwent a draw of approximately 10 milliliters of peripheral blood. Another study also made use of these data, one on T cells of mothers and their children.

The J gene is TRBJ2-3, the V gene TRBV5-1, with TRBD1 identical over 8 bases. The sequenced material came from blood. The TCR was taken from a boy aged 10-17 years in good health. CDR3 residues: CASSFRGRIDTQYF. DNA for the CDR3: TGCGCCAGCAGCTTCAGGGGGCGGATAGATACGCAGTATTTT.